This TCR beta chain was sequenced in a study of blood T cell repertoires in COVID-19. This CDR3 is 13 amino acids long. Germline V gene data show CDR1 as LNHDA and CDR2 as SQIVND (reference sequence). Clones were read by immunoSEQ multiplex PCR, and TCRdb kept only the in-frame ones, dropping some. The data show approximately 180,000 clones, roughly 89% seen once. This chain joins TRBV19 and TRBJ2-7; 8 bases line up with TRBD1. The TCR sequence derives from a middle-aged woman with acute COVID-19. Sequenced: PBMCs or T cells enriched from blood (not recorded which). CDR3 coding DNA: TGTGTCGTGGACAGGGCGCCGTCCTACGAGCAGTACTTC. It encodes CVVDRAPSYEQYF.